What follows are 9 T cell receptor beta chains derived from one specimen sequenced in a study of memory CD4+ T cells and cytomegalovirus serostatus. The sort gate was single viable CD3+CD4+CD8-CD45RO+ cells for memory CD4+ T cells. Profiling relied on immunoSEQ multiplex PCR, and the TCRdb table lists in-frame clones only, not all of them. The data show tens of thousands of clones, 82% seen once. The specimen was memory CD4+ T cells from blood. The receptors were sampled from an adult in good health and CMV-seronegative.

This chain joins TRBV6-6 and TRBJ1-2; D is undetermined. Trimming cost V 6 bases and J 4 bases, with 9 bases left between them. The CDR3 loop spans 12 amino acids. Germline CDR1 MNHNY, CDR2 SVGAGI (reference sequence). As DNA, the CDR3 is TGTGCCAGCAGCCGTCAGAGCTATGGCTACACCTTC. Encoded protein: CASSRQSYGYTF.

This clone showed up just once. The V gene is TRBV7-2, the J gene TRBJ2-5; possibly TRBD1 for D (5 bases). CDR1 is SGHTA and CDR2 is FQGNSA in the germline V gene. The CDR3 is made up of 13 amino acids. V was clipped by 5 bases and J by 5 bases, with 12 bases between them. In DNA form, the CDR3 reads TGTGCCAGCAGCCCAGTGACAGCGGAGACCCAGTACTTC. Amino acids: CASSPVTAETQYF.

This clone appeared once. This chain connects TRBV2 to TRBJ2-1; D may be TRBD2 (5 bases). Germline V gene sequence: CDR1 SNHLY, CDR2 FYNNEI. The CDR3 loop spans 14 amino acids. V was cut by 7 bases and J by 5 bases, with 15 bases left in between. CDR3 coding DNA: TGTGCCAGCACCCGACTACCAGAAAACAATGAGCAGTTCTTC. Its translation: CASTRLPENNEQFF.

This chain links TRBV5-4 with TRBJ2-1, with 8 positions matching TRBD2. Germline V gives CDR1 SGHNT, CDR2 YYREEE (reference sequence). V lost 5 bases, J lost 2 bases, and 9 bases stayed unmatched. The CDR3 is made up of 16 amino acids. This CDR3 reads CASSYDGGAPYNEQFF. The CDR3 DNA is TGTGCCAGCAGTTACGACGGGGGGGCCCCCTACAATGAGCAGTTCTTC.

V and J are TRBV7-2 and TRBJ2-5; 11 bases match TRBD2. Germline V gene lookup returns CDR1 SGHTA and CDR2 FQGNSA. The CDR3 loop spans 16 amino acids. The junction had 8 bases not matched to a gene; V was cut back by 1 base and J by 7 bases. The CDR3 spells CASSLVIAGGQGTQYF. CDR3 coding DNA: TGTGCCAGCAGCTTAGTCATAGCGGGGGGGCAGGGGACCCAGTACTTC.

The sample holds one count of this clone. This chain joins TRBV7-6 and TRBJ1-2, with 7 bases that match TRBD1. The V gene's germline CDR1 is SGHVS and CDR2 FNYEAQ. The CDR3 is made up of 11 amino acids. With 10 bases clipped from V and 8 bases from J, the junction kept 7 bases outside the gene matches. The CDR3 region is CATSRGLGYTF. Written as DNA, the CDR3 is TGTGCCACCTCGAGGGGGCTCGGCTACACCTTC.

This chain uses TRBV7-8 with TRBJ2-3; D gene uncertain. V lost 0 bases and J lost 7, with 5 bases in between. There are 12 residues in the CDR3. CDR1 and CDR2 (germline): SGHVS, FQNEAQ. CDR3 sequence (DNA): TGTGCCAGCAGCTTAGCGCTAAATACGCAGTATTTT. Translation: CASSLALNTQYF.

This chain joins TRBV30 and TRBJ1-5, with 7 bases identical to TRBD1. V lost 0 bases to trimming and J lost 5 bases; unmatched junction nucleotides: 7. The CDR3 consists of 15 residues. Germline CDR1 GTSNPN, CDR2 SVGIG (reference sequence). CDR3 DNA sequence: TGTGCCTGGAGTGTACGTAGGGGGCAGGATCAGCCCCAGCATTTT. Protein: CAWSVRRGQDQPQHF.

This rearrangement joins TRBV2 to TRBJ1-2, with D unresolved. CDR3 length: 12 amino acids. Germline CDR1 and CDR2: SNHLY and FYNNEI. V was clipped by 1 base and J by 7 bases, with 7 bases between them. The CDR3 region is CASSEGRPGYTF. The CDR3 DNA follows: TGTGCCAGCAGTGAAGGCCGTCCTGGCTACACCTTC. The whole variable domain, remainder taken from reference TRBV2 and TRBJ1-2, is EPEVTQTPSHQVTQMGQEVILRCVPISNHLYFYWYRQILGQKVEFLVSFYNNEISEKSEIFDDQFSVERPDGSNFTLKIRSTKLEDSAMYFCASSEGRPGYTFGSGTRLTVV.